The sequence of this T cell receptor beta chain was determined in a study of cytomegalovirus exposure and HLA in healthy donors. Notes on the study in general: In a later analysis, parvovirus B19, influenza, CMV and Epstein-Barr virus appeared linked to several top co-occurrence clusters. Sequencing likely caused a cluster of highly shared sequence variants. Later analysis placed DRB1 highest and HLA-C lowest in TCR association rates, which differed by HLA locus.

This clone has a handful of counts. Antigen unknown. The PCR was carried out with 60 Vbeta primers and 13 Jbeta primers. Profiled with immunoSEQ multiplex PCR; TCRdb holds only in-frame clones, not every one. This table holds about 130,000 clones, 75% to 85% found once. Losses at the gene ends were 7 bases for V and 4 bases for J; bases not matched to a gene: 8. This CDR3 spans 16 amino acids. CDR1 and CDR2 from the germline V gene are SNHLY and FYNNEI. This sequence joins TRBV2 and TRBJ1-5, with 12 bases fitting TRBD1. Sequenced material: PBMCs. The TCR originated in a young man in good health and CMV-seronegative. The CDR3 DNA reads TGTGCCAGCACCGGGACAGGGGGCGCCTCTAATCAGCCCCAGCATTTT. Protein: CASTGTGGASNQPQHF.